Listed below are T cell receptor beta chains from one sample, sequenced in a study of cytomegalovirus exposure and HLA in healthy donors. The assay was immunoSEQ multiplex PCR, and TCRdb's table has in-frame clones only and misses some. The sample records about 150,000 clones, 82% being singletons. The sequencing input was PBMCs. These receptor sequences come from a woman aged 50 to 65 in good health and CMV-seropositive. The CDR3 runs from the conserved cysteine through the conserved F or W. For some rows the clone size is stated as once, few or many, or as a class when expanded; others skip it.

V gene: TRBV5-8
clone size: .
CDR3 protein: CASSLNSIIQYF

V gene: TRBV25-1
clone size: once
CDR3 protein: CASSAGAFSNYGYTF

V gene: TRBV19
clone size: .
CDR3 protein: CASSIAGTYNSPLHF

V gene: TRBV30
clone size: .
CDR3 protein: CAWSPLGTEAFF

V gene: TRBV7-2
clone size: .
CDR3 protein: CASSLDPLAGGRGAEQFF

V gene: TRBV30
clone size: once
CDR3 protein: CAWSVLSAIVFF

V gene: TRBV27
clone size: .
CDR3 protein: CASQRSGVGVGEQYF

V gene: TRBV4-1
clone size: .
CDR3 protein: CASSQGDNYGYTF

V gene: TRBV5-1
clone size: .
CDR3 protein: CASSVSGSTNEKLFF

V gene: TRBV30
clone size: .
CDR3 protein: CAWSKLGQGRPYEQYF

V gene: TRBV7-9
clone size: .
CDR3 protein: CASSGDREVYGYTF

V gene: TRBV13
clone size: .
CDR3 protein: CASSYNPQGDTQYF

V gene: TRBV10-1
clone size: .
CDR3 protein: CASSESRRGPHNEQFF

V gene: TRBV4-1
clone size: few
CDR3 protein: CASSQQGQYYGYTF

V gene: TRBV30
clone size: .
CDR3 protein: CAWSRGGPPTDTQYF

V gene: TRBV7-2
clone size: .
CDR3 protein: CASSLNVGVGDNEQFF

V gene: TRBV4-2
clone size: few
CDR3 protein: CASSQDRARTSSGANVLTF

V gene: TRBV6-6
clone size: .
CDR3 protein: CASSRIVDREAFF

V gene: TRBV6-5
clone size: .
CDR3 protein: CASRSRGVRGNTIYF

V gene: TRBV2
clone size: .
CDR3 protein: CASKAGSYNEQFF

V gene: TRBV10-1
clone size: .
CDR3 protein: CASIRVDRKVVGEKLFF

V gene: TRBV7-2
clone size: .
CDR3 protein: CASSTTGVNYGYTF

V gene: TRBV7-9
clone size: .
CDR3 protein: CASSSTGSNQPQHF

V gene: TRBV29-1
clone size: .
CDR3 protein: CSSSGGSPNNEQFF

V gene: TRBV7-9
clone size: .
CDR3 protein: CSSSLGVYEQFF

V gene: TRBV7-9
clone size: .
CDR3 protein: CSSSPGTGNDYGYTF

V gene: TRBV27
clone size: .
CDR3 protein: CASSYKGGDRTDTQYF

V gene: TRBV29-1
clone size: once
CDR3 protein: CSVVVPGYEQYF

V gene: TRBV27
clone size: .
CDR3 protein: CASSFSGTGAYEQYF

V gene: TRBV29-1
clone size: .
CDR3 protein: CSVEDGRVGTQYF

V gene: TRBV5-4
clone size: .
CDR3 protein: CASSLSGSDTEQYF

V gene: TRBV29-1
clone size: .
CDR3 protein: CSAPRMEGGYTF

V gene: TRBV25-1
clone size: .
CDR3 protein: CASSGVPPGYTF

V gene: TRBV15
clone size: .
CDR3 protein: CATSPRTSGLTGELFF

V gene: TRBV29-1
clone size: .
CDR3 protein: CSVEPLTGYGYTF

V gene: TRBV7-9
clone size: .
CDR3 protein: CASSLGSSSYNSPLHF

V gene: TRBV7-6
clone size: .
CDR3 protein: CASSLGTGGIYEQYF

V gene: TRBV5-1
clone size: .
CDR3 protein: CASSSGSGMTNYGYTF

V gene: TRBV27
clone size: .
CDR3 protein: CASRPRTGELFF

V gene: TRBV4-3
clone size: .
CDR3 protein: CASSQAGNFDTQYF

V gene: TRBV29-1
clone size: .
CDR3 protein: CSVFGQGMDEQYF

V gene: TRBV11-2
clone size: few
CDR3 protein: CASSLFPSPEAFF

V gene: TRBV7-9
clone size: .
CDR3 protein: CASSLGGGQGNNEQFF

V gene: TRBV6-6
clone size: once
CDR3 protein: CASTTGQAPEAFF

V gene: TRBV25-1
clone size: .
CDR3 protein: CASTLATASGANVLTF

V gene: TRBV5-4
clone size: .
CDR3 protein: CASSSPKGQGNTEAFF

V gene: TRBV5-6
clone size: .
CDR3 protein: CASSLGDSVVYEQYF

V gene: TRBV29-1
clone size: .
CDR3 protein: CSVNTETYNEQFF

V gene: TRBV30
clone size: .
CDR3 protein: CAWSVGRENEQFF

V gene: TRBV6-5
clone size: .
CDR3 protein: CASSRTNRGGYEQYF

V gene: TRBV7-2
clone size: .
CDR3 protein: CASSLVSGGGSFTDTQYF

V gene: TRBV27
clone size: .
CDR3 protein: CASSLRDRVDSPLHF

V gene: TRBV2
clone size: .
CDR3 protein: CASSMDRGNQPQHF

V gene: TRBV7-9
clone size: .
CDR3 protein: CASSLEADSDTQYF

V gene: TRBV5-1
clone size: .
CDR3 protein: CASSGPTGGGNTIYF

V gene: TRBV5-4
clone size: few
CDR3 protein: CASSLGTPGDEQYF

V gene: TRBV5-1
clone size: .
CDR3 protein: CASSLDSGYEQYF